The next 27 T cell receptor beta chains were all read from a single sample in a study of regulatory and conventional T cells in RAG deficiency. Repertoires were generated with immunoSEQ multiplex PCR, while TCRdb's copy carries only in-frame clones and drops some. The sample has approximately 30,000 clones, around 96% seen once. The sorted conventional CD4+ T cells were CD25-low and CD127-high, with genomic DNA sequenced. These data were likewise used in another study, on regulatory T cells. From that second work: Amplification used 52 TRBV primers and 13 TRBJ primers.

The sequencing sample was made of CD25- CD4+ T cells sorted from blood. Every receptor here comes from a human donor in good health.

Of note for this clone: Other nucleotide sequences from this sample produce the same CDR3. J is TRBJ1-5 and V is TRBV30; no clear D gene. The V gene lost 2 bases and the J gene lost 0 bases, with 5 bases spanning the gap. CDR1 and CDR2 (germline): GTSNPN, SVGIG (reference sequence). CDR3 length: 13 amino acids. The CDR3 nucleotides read TGTGCCTGGAGTCGAGATAGCAATCAGCCCCAGCATTTT. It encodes CAWSRDSNQPQHF.

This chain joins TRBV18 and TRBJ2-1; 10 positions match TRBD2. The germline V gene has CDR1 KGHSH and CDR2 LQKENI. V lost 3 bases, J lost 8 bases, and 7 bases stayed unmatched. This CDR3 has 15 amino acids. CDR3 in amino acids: CASSPALAGVHEQFF. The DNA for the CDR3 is TGTGCCAGCTCACCGGCCCTAGCGGGAGTACATGAGCAGTTCTTC.

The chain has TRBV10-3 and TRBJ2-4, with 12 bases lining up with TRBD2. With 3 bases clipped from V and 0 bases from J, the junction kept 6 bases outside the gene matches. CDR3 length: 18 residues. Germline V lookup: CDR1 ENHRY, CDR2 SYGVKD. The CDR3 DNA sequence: TGTGCCATCAGTGAAGGCGGACTAGCGGGACTAGCCAAAAACATTCAGTACTTC. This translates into CAISEGGLAGLAKNIQYF.

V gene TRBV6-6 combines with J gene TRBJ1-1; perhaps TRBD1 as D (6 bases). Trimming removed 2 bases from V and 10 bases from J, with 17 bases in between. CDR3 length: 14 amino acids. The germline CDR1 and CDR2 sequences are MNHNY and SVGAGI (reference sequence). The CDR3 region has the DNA TGTGCCAGCAGTTACGGTAGTCAGGGGCCGTTAGCTTTCTTT. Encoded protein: CASSYGSQGPLAFF.

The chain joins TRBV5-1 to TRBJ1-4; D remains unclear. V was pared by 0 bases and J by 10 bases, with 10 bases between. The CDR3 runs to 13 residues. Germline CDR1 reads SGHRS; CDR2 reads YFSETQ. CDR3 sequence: CASSLGSGRKLFF. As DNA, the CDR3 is TGCGCCAGCAGCTTGGGGAGTGGGAGAAAACTGTTTTTT.

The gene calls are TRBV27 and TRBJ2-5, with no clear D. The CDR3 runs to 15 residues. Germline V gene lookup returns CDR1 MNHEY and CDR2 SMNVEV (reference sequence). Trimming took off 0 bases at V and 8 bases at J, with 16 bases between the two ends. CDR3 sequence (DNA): TGTGCCAGCAGTTTATCTAACCGCCAGTTTATAACCCAGTACTTC. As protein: CASSLSNRQFITQYF.

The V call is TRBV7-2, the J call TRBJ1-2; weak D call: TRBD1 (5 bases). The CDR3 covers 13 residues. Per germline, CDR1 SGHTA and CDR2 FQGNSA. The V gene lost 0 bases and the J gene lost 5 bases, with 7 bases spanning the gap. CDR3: CASSLAGGYGYTF. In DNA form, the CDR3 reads TGTGCCAGCAGCTTAGCGGGGGGGTATGGCTACACCTTC.

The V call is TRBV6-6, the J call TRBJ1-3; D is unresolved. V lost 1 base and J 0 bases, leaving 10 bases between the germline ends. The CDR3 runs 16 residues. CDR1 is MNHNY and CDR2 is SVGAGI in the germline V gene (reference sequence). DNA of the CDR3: TGTGCCAGCAGTTACTTAGAGGCCCACTCTGGAAACACCATATATTTT. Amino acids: CASSYLEAHSGNTIYF.

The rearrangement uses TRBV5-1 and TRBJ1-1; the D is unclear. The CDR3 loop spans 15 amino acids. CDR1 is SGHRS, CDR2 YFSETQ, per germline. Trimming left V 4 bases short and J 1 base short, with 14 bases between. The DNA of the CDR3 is TGCGCCAGCAGCCCCGGGGTCCAACGGAACACTGAAGCTTTCTTT. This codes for CASSPGVQRNTEAFF.

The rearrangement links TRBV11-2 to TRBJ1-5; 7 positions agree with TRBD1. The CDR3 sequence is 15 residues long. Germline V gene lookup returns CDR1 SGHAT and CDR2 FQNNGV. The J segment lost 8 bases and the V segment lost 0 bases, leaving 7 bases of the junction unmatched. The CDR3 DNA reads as TGTGCCAGCAGCTTAGAGACAGGGTCAATGGAGCCCCAGCATTTT. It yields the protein CASSLETGSMEPQHF.

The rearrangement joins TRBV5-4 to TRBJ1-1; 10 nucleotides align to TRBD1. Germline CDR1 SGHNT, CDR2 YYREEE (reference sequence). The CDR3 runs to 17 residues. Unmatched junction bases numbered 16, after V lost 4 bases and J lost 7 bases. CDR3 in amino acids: CASSAKDRGDRGSEAFF. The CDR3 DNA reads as TGTGCCAGCAGCGCGAAGGACAGGGGGGATAGGGGGAGTGAAGCTTTCTTT.

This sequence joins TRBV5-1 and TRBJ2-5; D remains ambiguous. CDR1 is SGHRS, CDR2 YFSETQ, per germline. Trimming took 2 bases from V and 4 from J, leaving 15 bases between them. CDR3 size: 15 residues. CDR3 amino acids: CASSFTNPPVETQYF. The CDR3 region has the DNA TGCGCCAGCAGCTTTACGAATCCGCCGGTAGAGACCCAGTACTTC.

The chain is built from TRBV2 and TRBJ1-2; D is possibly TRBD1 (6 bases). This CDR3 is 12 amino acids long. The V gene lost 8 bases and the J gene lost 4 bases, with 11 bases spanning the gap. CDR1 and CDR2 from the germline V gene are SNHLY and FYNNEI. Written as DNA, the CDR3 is TGTGCCAGCCTAGCAGGGGTCTATGGCTACACCTTC. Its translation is CASLAGVYGYTF. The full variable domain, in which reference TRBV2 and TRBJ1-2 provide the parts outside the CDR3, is EPEVTQTPSHQVTQMGQEVILRCVPISNHLYFYWYRQILGQKVEFLVSFYNNEISEKSEIFDDQFSVERPDGSNFTLKIRSTKLEDSAMYFCASLAGVYGYTFGSGTRLTVV.

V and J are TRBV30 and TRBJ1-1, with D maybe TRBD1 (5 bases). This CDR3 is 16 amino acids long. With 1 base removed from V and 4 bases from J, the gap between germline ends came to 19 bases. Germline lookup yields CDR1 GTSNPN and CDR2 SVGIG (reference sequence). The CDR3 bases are TGTGCCTGGAGTGGGGCCCGTTACAGGCGTGTCACTGAAGCTTTCTTT. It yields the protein CAWSGARYRRVTEAFF.

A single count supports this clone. DNA of the CDR3: TGTGCCAGCAGAAAGGGACTAGCGGGAGGTCCCCGCTACGAGCAGTACTTC. The encoded protein is CASRKGLAGGPRYEQYF. The chain combines TRBV7-9 with TRBJ2-5, with TRBD2 matching 15 bases. Matching the DNA end better, TRBJ2-7 makes the J call doubtful. Germline lookup yields CDR1 SEHNR and CDR2 FQNEAQ (reference sequence). This CDR3 spans 17 amino acids.

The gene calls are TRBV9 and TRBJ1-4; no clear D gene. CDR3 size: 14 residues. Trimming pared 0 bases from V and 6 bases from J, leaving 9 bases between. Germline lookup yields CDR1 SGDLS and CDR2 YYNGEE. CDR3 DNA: TGTGCCAGCAGCGTAGGAGGGTTTGATGAAAAACTGTTTTTT. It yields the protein CASSVGGFDEKLFF. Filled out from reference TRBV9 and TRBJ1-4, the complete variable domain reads DSGVTQTPKHLITATGQRVTLRCSPRSGDLSVYWYQQSLDQGLQFLIQYYNGEERAKGNILERFSAQQFPDLHSELNLSSLELGDSALYFCASSVGGFDEKLFFGSGTQLSVL.

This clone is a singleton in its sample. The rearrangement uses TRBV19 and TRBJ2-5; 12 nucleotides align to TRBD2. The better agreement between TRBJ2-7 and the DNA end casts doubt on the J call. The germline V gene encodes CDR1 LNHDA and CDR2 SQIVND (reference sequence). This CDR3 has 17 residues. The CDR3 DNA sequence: TGTGCCAGTAGTATAGCAATCGGACTAGCGGGGAACTACGAGCAGTACTTC. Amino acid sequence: CASSIAIGLAGNYEQYF.

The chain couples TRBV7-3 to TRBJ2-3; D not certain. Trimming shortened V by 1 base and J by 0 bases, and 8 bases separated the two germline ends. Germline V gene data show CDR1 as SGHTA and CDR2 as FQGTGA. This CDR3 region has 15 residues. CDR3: CASSLNRASTDTQYF. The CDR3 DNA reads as TGTGCCAGCAGCTTAAACAGAGCTAGCACAGATACGCAGTATTTT.

The CDR3 bases are TGTGCCAGTAGTATAGGGCCTGCAGACTATGGCTACACCTTC. Amino acids: CASSIGPADYGYTF. J is TRBJ1-2 and V is TRBV19; D not certain. Germline V lookup: CDR1 LNHDA, CDR2 SQIVND (reference sequence). The CDR3 spans 14 residues. Trimming pared 1 base from V and 3 bases from J, leaving 9 bases between.

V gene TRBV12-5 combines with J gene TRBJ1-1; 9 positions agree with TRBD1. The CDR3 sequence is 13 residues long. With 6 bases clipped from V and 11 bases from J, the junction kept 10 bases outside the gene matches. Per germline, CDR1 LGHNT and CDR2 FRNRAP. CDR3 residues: CASGLLQGALAFF. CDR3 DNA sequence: TGTGCTAGTGGCCTACTACAGGGGGCGCTTGCTTTCTTT.

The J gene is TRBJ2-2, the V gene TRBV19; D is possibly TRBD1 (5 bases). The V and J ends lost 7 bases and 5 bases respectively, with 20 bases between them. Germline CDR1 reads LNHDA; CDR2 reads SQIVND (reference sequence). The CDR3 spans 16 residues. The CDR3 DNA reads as TGTGCCAGTACCCCCTGGGGCAGGCGATCAACCGGGGAGCTGTTTTTT. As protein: CASTPWGRRSTGELFF.

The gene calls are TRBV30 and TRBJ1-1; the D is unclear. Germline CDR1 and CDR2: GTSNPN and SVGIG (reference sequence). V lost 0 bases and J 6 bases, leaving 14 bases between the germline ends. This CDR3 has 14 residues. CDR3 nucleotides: TGTGCCTGGAGTGTACTGGCGGCCAGAGCTGAAGCTTTCTTT. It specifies CAWSVLAARAEAFF.

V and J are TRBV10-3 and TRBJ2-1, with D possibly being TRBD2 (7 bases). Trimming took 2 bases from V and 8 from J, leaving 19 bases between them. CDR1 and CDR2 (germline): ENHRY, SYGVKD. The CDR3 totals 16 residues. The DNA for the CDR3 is TGTGCCATCAGTGAGGGGGGGGGCTCCCCACGGGATGAGCAGTTCTTC. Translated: CAISEGGGSPRDEQFF.

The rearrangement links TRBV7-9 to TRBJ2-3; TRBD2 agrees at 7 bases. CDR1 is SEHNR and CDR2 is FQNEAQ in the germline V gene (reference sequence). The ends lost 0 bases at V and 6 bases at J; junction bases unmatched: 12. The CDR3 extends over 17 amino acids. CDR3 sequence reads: CASSLASSSGVFDTQYF. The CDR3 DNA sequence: TGTGCCAGCAGCTTAGCGTCGAGCAGCGGGGTTTTCGATACGCAGTATTTT.

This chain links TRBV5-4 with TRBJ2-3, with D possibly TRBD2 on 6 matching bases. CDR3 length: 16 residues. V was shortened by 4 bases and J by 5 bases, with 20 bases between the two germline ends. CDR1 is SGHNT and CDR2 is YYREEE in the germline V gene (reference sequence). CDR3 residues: CASSLGLGGGIDTQYF. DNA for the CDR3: TGTGCCAGCAGCCTGGGCTTGGGAGGAGGGATAGATACGCAGTATTTT. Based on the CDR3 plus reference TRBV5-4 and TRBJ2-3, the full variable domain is ETGVTQSPTHLIKTRGQQVTLRCSSQSGHNTVSWYQQALGQGPQFIFQYYREEENGRGNFPPRFSGLQFPNYSSELNVNALELDDSALYLCASSLGLGGGIDTQYFGPGTRLTVL.

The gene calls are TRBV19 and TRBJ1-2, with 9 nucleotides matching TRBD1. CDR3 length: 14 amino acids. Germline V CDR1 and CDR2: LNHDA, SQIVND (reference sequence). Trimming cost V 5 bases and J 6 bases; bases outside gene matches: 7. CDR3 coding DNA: TGTGCCAGTAGTGTCACCGGGACAGGGAATGGCTACACCTTC. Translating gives CASSVTGTGNGYTF.

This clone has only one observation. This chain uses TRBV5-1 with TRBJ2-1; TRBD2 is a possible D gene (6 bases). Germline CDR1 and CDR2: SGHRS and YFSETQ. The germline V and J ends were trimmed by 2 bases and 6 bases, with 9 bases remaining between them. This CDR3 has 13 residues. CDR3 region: CASSFGTANEQFF. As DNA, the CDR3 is TGCGCCAGCAGCTTCGGGACTGCCAATGAGCAGTTCTTC.